The present entry profiles one TCR beta chain with its context. The source of the sample is a study of control samples from healthy donors and cancer patients. Germline-derived CDR1 and CDR2 are MDHEN and SYDVKM. The CDR3 has 12 residues. Trimming removed 8 bases from V and 5 bases from J; junction bases left unmatched: 0. Here immunoSEQ multiplex PCR was the method, and the copy in TCRdb shows in-frame clones only, minus some. The data hold about 65,000 clones, with 75% to 95% observed a single time. The TCR comes from a woman between 45 and 65 years old with colorectal cancer. This chain uses TRBV28 with TRBJ2-7; 13 bases align to TRBD2. What was sequenced was PBMCs. The CDR3 sequence: CASGTSGNEQYF. DNA of the CDR3: TGTGCCAGCGGGACTAGCGGGAACGAGCAGTACTTC.